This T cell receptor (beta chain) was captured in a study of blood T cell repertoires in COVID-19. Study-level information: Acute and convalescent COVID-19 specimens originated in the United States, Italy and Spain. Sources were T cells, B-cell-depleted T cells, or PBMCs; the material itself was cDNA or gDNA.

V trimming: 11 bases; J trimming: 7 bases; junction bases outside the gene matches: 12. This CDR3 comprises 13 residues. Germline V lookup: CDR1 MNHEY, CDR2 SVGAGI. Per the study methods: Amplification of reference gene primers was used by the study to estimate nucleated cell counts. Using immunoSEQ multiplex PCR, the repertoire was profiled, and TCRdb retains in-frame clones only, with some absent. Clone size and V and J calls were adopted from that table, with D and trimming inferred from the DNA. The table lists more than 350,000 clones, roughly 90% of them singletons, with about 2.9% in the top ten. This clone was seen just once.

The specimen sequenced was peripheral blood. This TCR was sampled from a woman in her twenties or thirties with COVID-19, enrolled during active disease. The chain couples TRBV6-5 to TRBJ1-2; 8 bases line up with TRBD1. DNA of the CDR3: TGTGCCGTACGTCAGGGGGCGAACAGTGGCTACACCTTC. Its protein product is CAVRQGANSGYTF.